This TCR beta chain was recovered during a study of beta chain features in type 1 diabetes. Turning to the study itself: Age, gender, cell numbers and subset yield matched between patients and controls. Taken together, all samples contributed 107,917,701 examined sorted cells.

This clone was picked up a small number of times. The antigen is undetermined. Every bit of the isolated RNA underwent reverse transcription, so sequencing read expressed TCRB transcripts. The assay was immunoSEQ multiplex PCR, and TCRdb's table has in-frame clones only and misses some. The sample records fewer than 25,000 clones, 55% to 70% being singletons. Around 100 mL of blood, on average, came from one heparinised draw per donor. Populations isolated by sorting all had purity greater than 98%. Study-wide findings and caveats: Moderate yet significant TCRB CDR3 shortening was seen in Type 1 diabetes patients in all four CD4+ subsets.

Trimming cost V 2 bases and J 0 bases, with 12 bases left between them. This CDR3 is 16 amino acids long. Germline-derived CDR1 and CDR2 are SGHRS and YFSETQ. Sequencing used Tregs from blood. The chain links TRBV5-1 to TRBJ2-1, with a weak D call TRBD1 (6 bases). The TCR originated in a man between 18 and 35 years old with type 1 diabetes. CDR3 amino acids: CASSLLQGISYNEQFF. CDR3 bases: TGCGCCAGCAGCTTACTCCAGGGGATCTCCTACAATGAGCAGTTCTTC.